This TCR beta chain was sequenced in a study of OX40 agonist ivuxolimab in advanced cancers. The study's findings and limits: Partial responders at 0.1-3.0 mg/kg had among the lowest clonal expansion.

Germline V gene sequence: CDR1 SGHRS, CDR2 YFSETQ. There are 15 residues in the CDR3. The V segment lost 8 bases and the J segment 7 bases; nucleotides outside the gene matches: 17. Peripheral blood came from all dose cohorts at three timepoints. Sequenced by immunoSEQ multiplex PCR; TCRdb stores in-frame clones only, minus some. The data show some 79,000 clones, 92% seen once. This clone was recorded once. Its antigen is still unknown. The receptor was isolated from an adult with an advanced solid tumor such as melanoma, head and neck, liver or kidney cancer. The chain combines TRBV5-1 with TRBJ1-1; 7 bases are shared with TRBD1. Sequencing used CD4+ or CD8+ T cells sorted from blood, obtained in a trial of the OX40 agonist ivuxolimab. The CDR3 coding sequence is TGCGCCAGTAAACGGGGTGACAGGGAACGGGATGAAGCTTTCTTT. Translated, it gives CASKRGDRERDEAFF.